The 32 T cell receptor beta chains below were found in one sample sequenced in a study of T cell responses to AZD1222 COVID-19 vaccine. Using immunoSEQ multiplex PCR, the repertoire was profiled, and TCRdb retains in-frame clones only, with some absent. Of roughly 120,000 clones listed, more than 80% are singletons. The sequenced sample was peripheral blood, obtained 28 days after the second AZD1222 dose. These receptors came from an adult who received the AZD1222 COVID-19 vaccine.

The chain recombines TRBV6-2 or TRBV6-3 with TRBJ1-2; 8 nucleotides agree with TRBD1. Germline loops: CDR1 MNHEY, CDR2 SVGEGT. Unmatched junction bases numbered 4, after V lost 5 bases and J lost 8 bases. This CDR3 is built from 12 residues. CDR3 in DNA: TGTGCCAGCAGTCAGACAGGGGCCGGCTACACCTTC. Translation gives CASSQTGAGYTF.

This chain links TRBV10-3 with TRBJ1-3; D is uncertain. The CDR3 has 15 amino acids. CDR1 ENHRY and CDR2 SYGVKD come from the germline V gene. The ends were cut back, 0 bases at V and 4 bases at J, with 10 bases in the middle. Written as DNA, the CDR3 is TGTGCCATCAGTGAGTCGGTCACAGCAGGAAACACCATATATTTT. This gives the protein CAISESVTAGNTIYF.

The J gene is TRBJ1-2, the V gene TRBV7-9; D unresolved. Germline CDR1 is SEHNR and CDR2 is FQNEAQ (reference sequence). With 2 bases removed from V and 0 bases from J, the gap between germline ends came to 4 bases. The CDR3 extends over 13 amino acids. CDR3 residues: CASSLKPNYGYTF. The DNA of the CDR3 is TGTGCCAGCAGCTTAAAACCTAACTATGGCTACACCTTC.

V usage is TRBV11-2 and J usage is TRBJ1-2; no clear D gene. The CDR3 extends over 15 amino acids. Trimming pared 5 bases from V and 3 bases from J, leaving 16 bases between. Germline lookup yields CDR1 SGHAT and CDR2 FQNNGV. CDR3 sequence (DNA): TGTGCCAGCAGCGTCCCGGCGGCAGAAGACTATGGCTACACCTTC. Amino acids: CASSVPAAEDYGYTF.

The J gene is TRBJ2-2, the V gene TRBV2, with a tentative D call TRBD1 (5 bases). The CDR3 sequence is 14 residues long. Germline lookup yields CDR1 SNHLY and CDR2 FYNNEI. Between the trimmed V and J ends, which lost 7 bases and 8 bases, there was a span of 17 bases. CDR3 protein: CASKSGLGPGELFF. The CDR3 coding sequence is TGTGCCAGCAAGTCAGGGTTGGGCCCGGGGGAGCTGTTTTTT.

The V gene is TRBV7-7, the J gene TRBJ1-5; D ambiguous. Trimming removed 3 bases at V and 4 bases at J, with 22 bases between. The CDR3 spans 18 residues. Per the germline V gene, CDR1 is SSHAT and CDR2 is FNYEAQ (reference sequence). This CDR3 is CASSFRGGPYLVNQPQHF. The CDR3, as DNA: TGTGCCAGCAGCTTTCGCGGCGGCCCCTACCTTGTTAATCAGCCCCAGCATTTT.

This clone showed up just once. The genes are TRBV5-4 and TRBJ2-7; 8 nucleotides agree with TRBD1. The germline V gene has CDR1 SGHNT and CDR2 YYREEE (reference sequence). V shed 0 bases and J 2 bases; nucleotides not matched to a gene: 7. The CDR3 is 16 residues long. The DNA for the CDR3 is TGTGCCAGCAGCTTGGCCGGACAGGGCCCTCCCTACGAGCAGTACTTC. This sequence encodes CASSLAGQGPPYEQYF.

The chain couples TRBV27 to TRBJ1-3; D ambiguous. CDR3 size: 17 residues. Trimming took off 5 bases at V and 0 bases at J, with 17 bases between the two ends. The germline CDR1 and CDR2 sequences are MNHEY and SMNVEV (reference sequence). For the CDR3, the DNA is TGTGCCAGCAGTCCAATGATAGGATTATCCTCTGGAAACACCATATATTTT. As protein: CASSPMIGLSSGNTIYF.

The chain has TRBV5-4 and TRBJ1-1, with D possibly TRBD1 on 6 matching bases. Per germline, CDR1 SGHNT and CDR2 YYREEE (reference sequence). CDR3 length: 16 amino acids. Between the trimmed V and J ends, which lost 5 bases and 1 base, there was a span of 18 bases. CDR3 loop: CASRGGGGNSNTEAFF. The DNA for the CDR3 is TGTGCCAGCAGGGGGGGCGGGGGCAATTCGAACACTGAAGCTTTCTTT. Complete variable domain (other parts from reference TRBV5-4 and TRBJ1-1): ETGVTQSPTHLIKTRGQQVTLRCSSQSGHNTVSWYQQALGQGPQFIFQYYREEENGRGNFPPRFSGLQFPNYSSELNVNALELDDSALYLCASRGGGGNSNTEAFFGQGTRLTVV.

The chain employs TRBV5-5 and TRBJ1-1; possibly TRBD1 for D (6 bases). Trimming cost V 0 bases and J 4 bases, with 10 bases left between them. Germline-derived CDR1 and CDR2 are SGHKS and YYEKEE (reference sequence). The CDR3 is 14 residues long. This CDR3 reads CASSLVGASTEAFF. The CDR3 DNA follows: TGTGCCAGCAGCTTGGTGGGGGCCTCCACTGAAGCTTTCTTT. Based on the CDR3 plus reference TRBV5-5 and TRBJ1-1, the full variable domain is DAGVTQSPTHLIKTRGQQVTLRCSPISGHKSVSWYQQVLGQGPQFIFQYYEKEERGRGNFPDRFSARQFPNYSSELNVNALLLGDSALYLCASSLVGASTEAFFGQGTRLTVV.

This clone has only one observation. V and J are TRBV24-1 and TRBJ2-2, with TRBD1 identical over 7 bases. CDR1 KGHDR and CDR2 SFDVKD come from the germline V gene. This CDR3 has 15 residues. Trimming removed 4 bases from V and 4 bases from J; junction bases left unmatched: 5. CDR3 loop: CATSEVGTATGELFF. The CDR3 DNA sequence: TGTGCCACCAGTGAGGTGGGGACAGCCACCGGGGAGCTGTTTTTT.

V is TRBV29-1 and J is TRBJ2-1, with D tentatively TRBD1 (5 bases). The V and J ends lost 3 bases and 10 bases respectively, with 7 bases between them. From germline, CDR1 is SQVTM and CDR2 ANQGSEA. The CDR3 is 10 residues long. Here the CDR3 reads CSVEWTEQFF. CDR3 nucleotide sequence: TGCAGCGTTGAGTGGACAGAGCAGTTCTTC.

V usage is TRBV28 and J usage is TRBJ2-7; 16 nucleotides agree with TRBD2. Germline CDR1 reads MDHEN; CDR2 reads SYDVKM. The V segment lost 5 bases and the J segment 13 bases; nucleotides outside the gene matches: 5. This CDR3 contains 13 residues. The CDR3 DNA sequence: TGTGCCAGCAGTGGGACTAGCGGGGGGGCGGTATACTTC. Translated, it gives CASSGTSGGAVYF. Full variable domain (rest looked up from reference TRBV28 and TRBJ2-7): DVKVTQSSRYLVKRTGEKVFLECVQDMDHENMFWYRQDPGLGLRLIYFSYDVKMKEKGDIPEGYSVSREKKERFSLILESASTNQTSMYLCASSGTSGGAVYFGPGTRLTVT.

This chain joins TRBV3-1 (or the pseudogene TRBV3-2) and TRBJ1-2; the D gene is possibly TRBD1 (5 bases). The CDR3 contains 15 residues. With 3 bases removed from V and 8 bases from J, the gap between germline ends came to 19 bases. Germline-derived CDR1 and CDR2 are LGHDT and YNNKEL (reference sequence). The CDR3 spells CASSHQGRAGTGYTF. CDR3 DNA sequence: TGTGCCAGCAGCCATCAGGGAAGGGCCGGTACGGGCTACACCTTC.

The J gene is TRBJ1-4, the V gene TRBV20-1; possibly TRBD1 for D (5 bases). This CDR3 comprises 15 residues. The V end lost 3 bases, the J end lost 0 bases, and 11 bases lay between the germline ends. CDR1 and CDR2 (germline): DFQATT, SNEGSKA (reference sequence). Here the CDR3 reads CSASGGTPTNEKLFF. The CDR3, as DNA: TGCAGTGCTAGTGGGGGGACCCCAACTAATGAAAAACTGTTTTTT.

The chain uses TRBV30 and TRBJ1-1; no reliable D call. The V end lost 2 bases, the J end lost 4 bases, and 14 bases lay between the germline ends. This CDR3 contains 14 residues. CDR1 is GTSNPN and CDR2 is SVGIG in the germline V gene (reference sequence). CDR3 sequence (DNA): TGTGCCTGGAGTTCTTCGTCCGCTCCCACTGAAGCTTTCTTT. Encoded protein: CAWSSSSAPTEAFF. Full variable domain (missing parts from reference TRBV30 and TRBJ1-1): SQTIHQWPATLVQPVGSPLSLECTVEGTSNPNLYWYRQAAGRGLQLLFYSVGIGQISSEVPQNLSASRPQDRQFILSSKKLLLSDSGFYLCAWSSSSAPTEAFFGQGTRLTVV.

The rearrangement joins TRBV7-3 to TRBJ2-2; perhaps TRBD1 as D (6 bases). Trimming left V 3 bases short and J 8 bases short, with 10 bases between. This CDR3 has 13 amino acids. CDR1 and CDR2 from the germline V gene are SGHTA and FQGTGA. CDR3 region: CASSFTGQGELFF. In DNA form, the CDR3 reads TGTGCCAGCAGCTTCACCGGACAGGGGGAGCTGTTTTTT.

This chain uses TRBV7-2 with TRBJ2-7; TRBD1 agrees at 11 bases. Germline CDR1 reads SGHTA; CDR2 reads FQGNSA. V lost 1 base, J lost 3 bases, and 2 bases stayed unmatched. The CDR3 has 15 residues. CDR3 region: CASSLGTGGHYEQYF. CDR3 coding DNA: TGTGCCAGCAGCTTAGGGACAGGGGGCCACTACGAGCAGTACTTC.

CDR3 sequence reads: CASTDGRKGAEAFF. CDR3 nucleotides: TGTGCCAGCACCGACGGTAGGAAGGGGGCTGAAGCTTTCTTT. The rearrangement uses TRBV6-5 and TRBJ1-1; D may be TRBD1 (6 bases). CDR1 and CDR2 from the germline V gene are MNHEY and SVGAGI. The CDR3 length is 14 residues. The V gene lost 7 bases and the J gene lost 6 bases, with 18 bases spanning the gap.

The gene calls are TRBV11-1 and TRBJ2-1; D is unresolved. The CDR3 covers 13 residues. Trimming took off 2 bases at V and 0 bases at J, with 2 bases between the two ends. Germline V lookup: CDR1 SGHAT, CDR2 FQDESV (reference sequence). The CDR3 DNA sequence: TGTGCCAGCAGCTTATCCTCCTACAATGAGCAGTTCTTC. Encoded protein: CASSLSSYNEQFF.

This clone was counted between two and nine times. This chain connects TRBV11-2 to TRBJ1-1, with D unresolved. Germline values: CDR1 SGHAT, CDR2 FQNNGV. Trimming removed 4 bases at V and 6 bases at J, with 9 bases between. The CDR3 contains 12 residues. In DNA, the CDR3 is TGTGCCAGCAGCTGGTCTGGCGCTGAAGCTTTCTTT. Amino acid sequence: CASSWSGAEAFF.

CDR3 DNA: TGTGCCTGGGGGAGCACGGAAACTGAAGCTTTCTTT. It is translated as CAWGSTETEAFF. The rearrangement uses TRBV30 and TRBJ1-1, with D hard to call. Between the trimmed V and J ends, which lost 5 bases and 5 bases, there was a span of 12 bases. The germline V gene has CDR1 GTSNPN and CDR2 SVGIG (reference sequence). This CDR3 region has 12 residues.

In this sample, this clone turned up once. The chain recombines TRBV11-3 with TRBJ2-1; TRBD2 aligns across 7 bases. Germline CDR1 SGHNT, CDR2 YENEEA. The CDR3 loop spans 16 amino acids. Unmatched junction bases numbered 12, after V lost 2 bases and J lost 8 bases. CDR3 protein: CASSLRGGAGIDEQFF. The CDR3 bases are TGTGCCAGCAGCTTAAGGGGTGGAGCGGGGATCGATGAGCAGTTCTTC.

This sequence joins TRBV16 and TRBJ2-7; 7 bases agree with TRBD1. The V gene end was trimmed by 6 bases and the J gene end by 4 bases; junction bases not matched to a gene: 6. The V gene's germline CDR1 is KGHSY and CDR2 FQNENV. The CDR3 covers 13 residues. Here the CDR3 reads CASRRQGGYEQYF. CDR3 DNA: TGTGCCAGCAGGCGACAGGGTGGGTACGAGCAGTACTTC.

The J gene is TRBJ2-7, the V gene TRBV4-1; no reliable D call. The CDR3 is 13 residues long. V lost 0 bases and J lost 10, with 13 bases in between. CDR1 is MGHRA, CDR2 YSYEKL, per germline. CDR3 protein: CASSQDTRAPQYF. The CDR3 coding sequence is TGCGCCAGCAGCCAAGACACCCGGGCCCCACAGTACTTC.

The chain uses TRBV27 and TRBJ2-5; 7 bases are a match to TRBD1. The germline V gene has CDR1 MNHEY and CDR2 SMNVEV (reference sequence). V was pared by 6 bases and J by 4 bases, with 5 bases of the junction left unmatched. CDR3 length equals 13 residues. The CDR3 DNA follows: TGTGCCAGCAGACCACAGGGGCCAGAGACCCAGTACTTC. Residues: CASRPQGPETQYF.

The chain combines TRBV9 with TRBJ2-5; tentative D call: TRBD2 (7 bases). V lost 0 bases and J 4 bases, leaving 16 bases between the germline ends. There are 16 residues in the CDR3. Looked up from germline, CDR1 is SGDLS and CDR2 is YYNGEE. The CDR3 is CASSVGVGGARETQYF. Here the CDR3 DNA reads TGTGCCAGCAGCGTAGGTGTTGGGGGGGCCCGAGAGACCCAGTACTTC. The entire variable domain, with the rest obtained from reference TRBV9 and TRBJ2-5, is as follows: DSGVTQTPKHLITATGQRVTLRCSPRSGDLSVYWYQQSLDQGLQFLIQYYNGEERAKGNILERFSAQQFPDLHSELNLSSLELGDSALYFCASSVGVGGARETQYFGPGTRLLVL.

This clone was found once. This rearrangement joins TRBV7-9 to TRBJ1-5; TRBD1 matches 9 bases. Germline trimming cut 5 bases from V and 1 base from J; bases unmatched to any gene: 21. CDR3 length: 21 residues. In germline, CDR1 is SEHNR, CDR2 FQNEAQ (reference sequence). DNA for the CDR3: TGTGCCAGCAGCACCACCCTGGAGGGACAGGGCTTAGGCTGGAGCAATCAGCCCCAGCATTTT. Residues: CASSTTLEGQGLGWSNQPQHF.

The genes are TRBV27 and TRBJ1-6; D possibly corresponds to TRBD1 (5 bases). V lost 3 bases and J 15 bases, leaving 18 bases between the germline ends. Germline V gives CDR1 MNHEY, CDR2 SMNVEV (reference sequence). CDR3 length: 14 residues. CDR3 loop: CASSFGTGLQNLHF. DNA for the CDR3: TGTGCCAGCAGTTTTGGGACCGGCCTCCAGAACCTCCACTTT.

The V gene is TRBV6-5, the J gene TRBJ1-2; tentatively, D is TRBD1 (6 bases). The germline V gene encodes CDR1 MNHEY and CDR2 SVGAGI. This CDR3 has 13 residues. V gave up 5 bases and J gave up 5 bases, with 12 bases separating them. CDR3 protein: CASSPGTKYGYTF. The DNA of the CDR3 is TGTGCCAGCAGTCCCGGGACAAAGTATGGCTACACCTTC.

The chain employs TRBV10-1 and TRBJ2-5; maybe TRBD2 (6 bases). V was trimmed by 4 bases and J by 4 bases, leaving 7 bases between them. CDR1 WNHNN and CDR2 SYGVQD come from the germline V gene (reference sequence). The CDR3 is made up of 12 amino acids. The CDR3, as DNA: TGCGCCAGCAGTGTGGGAGGAGAGACCCAGTACTTC. Its protein product is CASSVGGETQYF.

The rearrangement joins TRBV30 to TRBJ1-6; no clear D. The CDR3 has 13 residues. Germline V gives CDR1 GTSNPN, CDR2 SVGIG (reference sequence). V dropped 3 bases and J dropped 10 bases, with 13 bases sitting between them. CDR3 nucleotides: TGTGCCTGGAGAATGGAGGGATTGTCACCCCTCCACTTT. Encoded protein: CAWRMEGLSPLHF. Complete variable domain (other parts from reference TRBV30 and TRBJ1-6): SQTIHQWPATLVQPVGSPLSLECTVEGTSNPNLYWYRQAAGRGLQLLFYSVGIGQISSEVPQNLSASRPQDRQFILSSKKLLLSDSGFYLCAWRMEGLSPLHFGNGTRLTVT.